A selection of T cell receptor beta chains follows, all from one sample in a study of cytomegalovirus exposure and HLA in healthy donors. The repertoire was sequenced with immunoSEQ multiplex PCR; TCRdb's copy has only in-frame clones and lacks some. This table holds around 140,000 clones, 85% to 95% found once. Sequencing was carried out using PBMCs. These TCRs come from a man between 18 and 29 years old in good health and CMV-seropositive. Both conserved end residues are part of each CDR3. Fields, in order: V gene, clone size, J gene, D gene, CDR3 DNA, CDR3 protein. D genes are given only for firm matches. Expanded clones are given a class, and other clones once, few, many or no size at all.

v_call: TRBV28
clone_size: NA
j_call: TRBJ2-1
d_call: NA
cdr3_nt: TGTGCCAGCAGTTTGGGCATCAATGAGCAGTTCTTC
cdr3_aa: CASSLGINEQFF

v_call: TRBV13
clone_size: NA
j_call: TRBJ2-7
d_call: NA
cdr3_nt: TGTGCCAGCAGCTTAAGCGGCCCTGGCTACGAGCAGTACTTC
cdr3_aa: CASSLSGPGYEQYF

v_call: TRBV28
clone_size: NA
j_call: TRBJ1-5
d_call: NA
cdr3_nt: TGTGCCAGCAGTTTCCCGGGTCCCCAGCATTTT
cdr3_aa: CASSFPGPQHF

v_call: TRBV27
clone_size: NA
j_call: TRBJ2-7
d_call: TRBD2
cdr3_nt: TGTGCCAGCAGTTTGTGGGGCCTCAACCAGGCGGGGGCCTACGAGCAGTACTTC
cdr3_aa: CASSLWGLNQAGAYEQYF

v_call: TRBV4-1
clone_size: NA
j_call: TRBJ2-7
d_call: NA
cdr3_nt: TGCGCCAGCAGCCAAGGCCAGGTGGCGTACGAGCAGTACTTC
cdr3_aa: CASSQGQVAYEQYF

v_call: TRBV18
clone_size: NA
j_call: TRBJ2-2
d_call: NA
cdr3_nt: TGTGCCAGCTCAGCCTCCAGGGTACGAACCGGGGAGCTGTTTTTT
cdr3_aa: CASSASRVRTGELFF

v_call: TRBV5-5
clone_size: NA
j_call: TRBJ2-5
d_call: TRBD2
cdr3_nt: TGTGCCAGCAGCCTCCTGTCTTTGGCCGGCGGGGGGCACCAAGAGACCCAGTACTTC
cdr3_aa: CASSLLSLAGGGHQETQYF

v_call: TRBV5-1
clone_size: NA
j_call: TRBJ2-5
d_call: TRBD1
cdr3_nt: TGCGCCAGCAGCGGGACAGGGGGGCAAGAGACCCAGTACTTC
cdr3_aa: CASSGTGGQETQYF

v_call: TRBV13
clone_size: NA
j_call: TRBJ2-2
d_call: NA
cdr3_nt: TGTGCCAGCAGCTCCTTGACTAGAAGAAGCTCCGGGGAGCTGTTTTTT
cdr3_aa: CASSSLTRRSSGELFF

v_call: TRBV21-1
clone_size: NA
j_call: TRBJ1-1
d_call: NA
cdr3_nt: TGTGCCAGCATCACACAGGGTAGCATTGAAGCTTTCTTT
cdr3_aa: CASITQGSIEAFF

v_call: TRBV18
clone_size: NA
j_call: TRBJ2-7
d_call: TRBD1
cdr3_nt: TGTGCCAGCTCACCCCGGGACAGCTACGAGCAGTACTTC
cdr3_aa: CASSPRDSYEQYF

v_call: TRBV7-9
clone_size: NA
j_call: TRBJ2-5
d_call: NA
cdr3_nt: TGTGCCAGCAGCATCGATCAGGGCTCTCCGTACTTC
cdr3_aa: CASSIDQGSPYF

v_call: TRBV6-1
clone_size: once
j_call: TRBJ2-1
d_call: NA
cdr3_nt: TGTGCCAGCAGTGAAGCGGGGGGAGACAATGAGCAGTTCTTC
cdr3_aa: CASSEAGGDNEQFF

v_call: TRBV9
clone_size: NA
j_call: TRBJ2-3
d_call: NA
cdr3_nt: TGTGCCAGCAGCGTGACTAGCACAGATACGCAGTATTTT
cdr3_aa: CASSVTSTDTQYF

v_call: TRBV29-1
clone_size: NA
j_call: TRBJ2-7
d_call: NA
cdr3_nt: TGCAGCGTTGAAGGGCGGCTCAGGGACGAGCAGTACTTC
cdr3_aa: CSVEGRLRDEQYF

v_call: TRBV29-1
clone_size: NA
j_call: TRBJ1-1
d_call: TRBD1
cdr3_nt: TGCAGCGTTGAATGGGACAGGGGCTCGGAAGCTTTCTTT
cdr3_aa: CSVEWDRGSEAFF

v_call: TRBV10-3
clone_size: NA
j_call: TRBJ2-1
d_call: TRBD2
cdr3_nt: TGTGCCATCAGTGGGATGACTAGCGGGAGGGGGAATGAGCAGTTCTTC
cdr3_aa: CAISGMTSGRGNEQFF

v_call: TRBV29-1
clone_size: NA
j_call: TRBJ1-1
d_call: TRBD1
cdr3_nt: TGCAGCGTCGCCGGGGACAGAGGGCCGACTGAAGCTTTCTTT
cdr3_aa: CSVAGDRGPTEAFF

v_call: TRBV5-6
clone_size: NA
j_call: TRBJ2-5
d_call: TRBD1
cdr3_nt: TGTGCCAGCAGCCCGGGACAGGAAGACTACCCGGAGACCCAGTACTTC
cdr3_aa: CASSPGQEDYPETQYF

v_call: TRBV5-1
clone_size: NA
j_call: TRBJ1-3
d_call: NA
cdr3_nt: TGCGCCACCTCAGAGGACAGCTCTGGAAACACCATATATTTT
cdr3_aa: CATSEDSSGNTIYF

v_call: TRBV13
clone_size: NA
j_call: TRBJ2-2
d_call: TRBD1
cdr3_nt: TGTGCCAGCCGGACAGGGGCGAACACCGGGGAGCTGTTTTTT
cdr3_aa: CASRTGANTGELFF

v_call: TRBV5-1
clone_size: NA
j_call: TRBJ2-1
d_call: NA
cdr3_nt: TGCGCCAGTATGAAACAGGGCCCTTTCAATGAGCAGTTCTTC
cdr3_aa: CASMKQGPFNEQFF

v_call: TRBV2
clone_size: NA
j_call: TRBJ2-7
d_call: TRBD2
cdr3_nt: TGTGCCAGCAGTGCCCGGGAGGGCTACGAGCAGTACTTC
cdr3_aa: CASSAREGYEQYF

v_call: TRBV9
clone_size: NA
j_call: TRBJ1-2
d_call: NA
cdr3_nt: TGTGCCAGCAGCGTAGGGGGCAGTAACTATGGCTACACCTTC
cdr3_aa: CASSVGGSNYGYTF

v_call: TRBV5-6
clone_size: NA
j_call: TRBJ2-7
d_call: NA
cdr3_nt: TGTGCCAGCAGTCGCGGGGCTGGCTACGAGCAGTACTTC
cdr3_aa: CASSRGAGYEQYF

v_call: TRBV25-1
clone_size: once
j_call: TRBJ2-2
d_call: TRBD2
cdr3_nt: TGTGCCAGCAGTACTAGCGCGAACACCGGGGAGCTGTTTTTT
cdr3_aa: CASSTSANTGELFF

v_call: TRBV6-4
clone_size: NA
j_call: TRBJ1-5
d_call: NA
cdr3_nt: TGTGCCAGCCTGGCGGGTCAGCCCCAGCATTTT
cdr3_aa: CASLAGQPQHF